A single sample is the source of the 25 T cell receptor beta chains below, sequenced in a study of T-cell reconstitution after alpha-beta-depleted transplantation in children. For TCRbeta, the library was prepared with unique molecular identifiers. TCRdb reprocessed the PCR reads via MiXCR and lists one record per CDR3 protein. The sample yields roughly 590,000 distinct CDR3 sequences, about 15% seen once. The source material was PBMCs from the stem cell graft donor, sampled from the stem cell graft. Every receptor here comes from a human donor who donated a stem cell graft to a child with acute myeloid leukemia.

This clonotype occurred a few times. V gene TRBV28 combines with J gene TRBJ2-1; the match to TRBD1 covers 10 bases. The CDR3 sequence is 18 residues long. V lost 5 bases and J lost 4; bases outside the gene matches: 14. Germline values: CDR1 MDHEN, CDR2 SYDVKM. CDR3 in amino acids: CASSPQRGQGTGYNEQFF. CDR3 in DNA: TGTGCCAGCAGTCCACAGCGGGGACAGGGGACGGGGTACAATGAGCAGTTCTTC.

The rearrangement joins TRBV4-1 to TRBJ1-2; D gene uncertain. The CDR3 length is 15 residues. Germline loops: CDR1 MGHRA, CDR2 YSYEKL. V was shortened by 1 base and J by 5 bases, with 14 bases between the two germline ends. CDR3 region: CASSQALRVDYGYTF. The CDR3 nucleotides read TGCGCCAGCAGCCAAGCTCTTCGGGTGGATTATGGCTACACCTTC.

This chain links TRBV20-1 with TRBJ2-2, with D possibly TRBD1 on 6 matching bases. There are 19 residues in the CDR3. The ends were cut back, 0 bases at V and 4 bases at J, with 24 bases in the middle. CDR1 DFQATT and CDR2 SNEGSKA come from the germline V gene (reference sequence). CDR3 region: CSARDRSGQAFPSTGELFF. CDR3 in DNA: TGCAGTGCTAGAGATAGGTCGGGACAAGCGTTTCCGAGCACCGGGGAGCTGTTTTTT.

This clonotype occurred many times. The V and J genes are TRBV20-1 and TRBJ2-1, with TRBD2 matching 10 bases. V lost 5 bases, J lost 6 bases, and 7 bases stayed unmatched. The CDR3 is made up of 14 amino acids. Germline V gives CDR1 DFQATT, CDR2 SNEGSKA (reference sequence). The CDR3 DNA sequence: TGCAGTGCTCCTCCCCGGACTAGCGGCAATGAGCAGTTCTTC. It translates to CSAPPRTSGNEQFF.

The rearrangement links TRBV20-1 to TRBJ1-2, with D uncertain. The germline CDR1 and CDR2 sequences are DFQATT and SNEGSKA (reference sequence). V was clipped by 3 bases and J by 4 bases, with 6 bases between them. The CDR3 is 11 residues long. CDR3 bases: TGCAGTGCTAGGACCGGCTATGGCTACACCTTC. It translates to CSARTGYGYTF.

This clonotype has just a few counts. V is TRBV20-1 and J is TRBJ1-5, with D tentatively TRBD1 (5 bases). V was cut by 3 bases and J by 8 bases, with 11 bases left in between. CDR1 DFQATT and CDR2 SNEGSKA come from the germline V gene (reference sequence). The CDR3 covers 12 residues. The CDR3 sequence is CSASEGSKPQHF. The CDR3, as DNA: TGCAGTGCTAGCGAGGGGTCGAAGCCCCAGCATTTT.

This rearrangement joins TRBV5-1 to TRBJ2-3; D unresolved. The CDR3 loop spans 13 amino acids. Germline V gene data show CDR1 as SGHRS and CDR2 as YFSETQ. V lost 0 bases to trimming and J lost 4 bases, with 6 bases between them. The CDR3 DNA sequence: TGCGCCAGCAGCTTGGAATTGTCAGATACGCAGTATTTT. Its protein product is CASSLELSDTQYF.

In this sample, this clonotype turned up many times. The CDR3 sequence: CSARGSGAAYNEQFF. In DNA, the CDR3 is TGCAGTGCTAGAGGTAGCGGGGCAGCCTACAATGAGCAGTTCTTC. V and J are TRBV20-1 and TRBJ2-1; 8 positions agree with TRBD2. This CDR3 contains 15 residues. Trimming took 1 base from V and 2 from J; bases not matched to a gene: 4. The germline CDR1 and CDR2 sequences are DFQATT and SNEGSKA (reference sequence).

This rearrangement joins TRBV12-3 or TRBV12-4 to TRBJ1-5; D is possibly TRBD1 (6 bases). V was pared by 6 bases and J by 9 bases, with 15 bases between. CDR3 length equals 13 residues. DNA of the CDR3: TGTGCCAGCAGCCTACAGGGAGCGATGCCCCAGCATTTT. Protein product: CASSLQGAMPQHF.

At least ten counts were recorded for this clonotype. The V call is TRBV12-3 or TRBV12-4, the J call TRBJ2-4; tentatively, D is TRBD2 (5 bases). The CDR3 has 17 residues. Trimming removed 7 bases at V and 0 bases at J, with 19 bases between. The CDR3 loop reads CASKPSGDYTAKNIQYF. The DNA of the CDR3 is TGTGCCAGCAAACCCTCGGGTGACTACACAGCCAAAAACATTCAGTACTTC.

This clonotype showed up just a few times. This may be a read error: a much more frequent sequence differs by one nucleotide. The chain links TRBV9 to TRBJ1-1, with D uncertain. V was trimmed by 0 bases and J by 1 base, leaving 4 bases between them. The CDR3 consists of 13 residues. Germline lookup yields CDR1 SGDLS and CDR2 YYNGEE. The CDR3 region has the DNA TGTGCCAGCAGCGTAGTGAGGAACACTGAAGCTTTCTTT. Translated, it gives CASSVVRNTEAFF.

At least ten counts were recorded for this clonotype. V usage is TRBV7-2 and J usage is TRBJ2-4; D unresolved. Trimming stripped 1 base from V and 12 bases from J, with 13 bases between. Germline CDR1 reads SGHTA; CDR2 reads FQGNSA. The CDR3 totals 13 residues. The CDR3 sequence: CASSLEIQSTQYF. CDR3 bases: TGTGCCAGCAGCTTAGAAATCCAGTCCACTCAGTACTTC. Based on the CDR3 plus reference TRBV7-2 and TRBJ2-4, the full variable domain is GAGVSQSPSNKVTEKGKDVELRCDPISGHTALYWYRQSLGQGLEFLIYFQGNSAPDKSGLPSDRFSAERTGGSVSTLTIQRTQQEDSAVYLCASSLEIQSTQYFGAGTRLSVL.

Many counts were recorded for this clonotype. V gene TRBV10-3 combines with J gene TRBJ2-5, with D possibly being TRBD1 or TRBD2 (5 bases each). Germline loops: CDR1 ENHRY, CDR2 SYGVKD. The length of the CDR3 is 14 residues. Trimming stripped 3 bases from V and 5 bases from J, with 13 bases between. The CDR3 DNA is TGTGCCATCAGTGATAGGGACGTCGGCGAGACCCAGTACTTC. Amino acids: CAISDRDVGETQYF.

There are a few counts of this clonotype. The chain has TRBV24-1 and TRBJ2-4, with D possibly TRBD2 on 6 matching bases. The CDR3 totals 19 residues. The V gene's germline CDR1 is KGHDR and CDR2 SFDVKD. Trimming took 2 bases from V and 0 from J, leaving 19 bases between them. CDR3 in DNA: TGTGCCACCAGTGATTCAAGGAGGGCGAGTGGAGGAGCCAAAAACATTCAGTACTTC. This gives the protein CATSDSRRASGGAKNIQYF.

The V call is TRBV21-1, the J call TRBJ2-1; the tabulated D call, TRBD2, remains unverified against the DNA. TRBV21-1 is classified as a pseudogene. The CDR3 is 15 amino acids. CDR3 nucleotides: TGTGCCAGCAGCAAAGAGGGACTAGCGTTAGATGAGCATTTCTTC. It specifies CASSKEGLALDEHFF.

This clonotype was counted a few times. The CDR3 DNA reads TGTGCCAGCAGCGTGACAGGGGTCTATAATTCACCCCTCCACTTT. Residues: CASSVTGVYNSPLHF. This chain links TRBV5-6 with TRBJ1-6; TRBD1 matches at 8 bases. The germline V gene encodes CDR1 SGHDT and CDR2 YYEEEE. Trimming took 4 bases from V and 3 from J; bases not matched to a gene: 3. The CDR3 length is 15 residues.

This clonotype came up many times. CDR3 sequence: CASSSTTYNEQFF. The CDR3 DNA is TGCGCCAGCAGTTCCACGACCTACAATGAGCAGTTCTTC. The chain employs TRBV5-1 and TRBJ2-1; D gene unclear. CDR1 is SGHRS, CDR2 YFSETQ, per germline. The CDR3 sequence is 13 residues long. The ends were cut back, 5 bases at V and 2 bases at J, with 8 bases in the middle.

This clonotype has at least ten counts. This chain connects TRBV29-1 to TRBJ2-5; D not certain. Germline V CDR1 and CDR2: SQVTM, ANQGSEA. Trimming stripped 3 bases from V and 3 bases from J, with 8 bases between. The CDR3 is 12 residues long. CDR3 DNA sequence: TGCAGCGTTGACAGGTCGGAAGAGACCCAGTACTTC. It is translated as CSVDRSEETQYF.

V usage is TRBV12-3 or TRBV12-4 and J usage is TRBJ1-2, with D unresolved. V was pared by 7 bases and J by 7 bases, with 22 bases between. The CDR3 extends over 15 amino acids. DNA for the CDR3: TGTGCCAGCACCCCTACCATGGACCCCGGAGGTGGCTACACCTTC. Its translation is CASTPTMDPGGGYTF.

This chain connects TRBV21-1 to TRBJ1-5; no check of the table's D call, TRBD1, against the DNA was made. TRBV21-1 is classified as a pseudogene. The CDR3 sequence is 13 residues long. In nucleotides, the CDR3 is TGTGCCAGCACCCCCGGGGGCAGGCAGCCCCAGCATTTT. This gives the protein CASTPGGRQPQHF.

The rearrangement uses TRBV20-1 and TRBJ2-3; 9 nucleotides match TRBD1. After removal of 0 bases from V and 3 bases from J, the junction contained 13 bases not matched to a gene. The germline V gene has CDR1 DFQATT and CDR2 SNEGSKA (reference sequence). This CDR3 is built from 18 residues. CDR3 in DNA: TGCAGTGCTAGAGATACGGGTCCGGGGACAGGGAGAACAGATACGCAGTATTTT. This sequence encodes CSARDTGPGTGRTDTQYF.

The genes are TRBV20-1 and TRBJ1-2, with 9 bases fitting TRBD1. Germline CDR1 reads DFQATT; CDR2 reads SNEGSKA (reference sequence). The CDR3 covers 15 residues. V was pared by 5 bases and J by 4 bases, with 11 bases of the junction left unmatched. CDR3 protein: CSARRDRATSYGYTF. CDR3 coding DNA: TGCAGTGCTCGCCGGGACAGGGCGACCTCCTATGGCTACACCTTC.

This clonotype was recorded at least ten times. The chain joins TRBV7-2 to TRBJ1-2; 8 nucleotides align to TRBD1. This CDR3 region has 17 residues. The germline CDR1 and CDR2 sequences are SGHTA and FQGNSA. V shed 2 bases, J shed 4 bases, and the junction held 12 bases outside the gene matches. In DNA, the CDR3 is TGTGCCAGCAGCTTATCACGGACAGGGCGGATGGGCTATGGCTACACCTTC. Translating it yields CASSLSRTGRMGYGYTF. Supplemented by reference TRBV7-2 and TRBJ1-2, the full variable domain reads GAGVSQSPSNKVTEKGKDVELRCDPISGHTALYWYRQSLGQGLEFLIYFQGNSAPDKSGLPSDRFSAERTGGSVSTLTIQRTQQEDSAVYLCASSLSRTGRMGYGYTFGSGTRLTVV.

Comments on this clonotype: This may come from a read error, since a much larger clone is one base off. The chain recombines TRBV29-1 with TRBJ2-3, with D possibly TRBD2 on 5 matching bases. Germline values: CDR1 SQVTM, CDR2 ANQGSEA. V lost 5 bases and J 1 base, leaving 13 bases between the germline ends. This CDR3 contains 14 residues. In DNA, the CDR3 is TGCAGCGTTTGGGAGACCTCCCGCACAGATACGCAGTATTTT. Protein sequence: CSVWETSRTDTQYF.

This clonotype appeared many times. V and J are TRBV20-1 and TRBJ2-5, with 11 bases matching TRBD2. Germline CDR1 DFQATT, CDR2 SNEGSKA (reference sequence). The CDR3 consists of 15 residues. Trimming removed 0 bases from V and 5 bases from J; junction bases left unmatched: 5. The CDR3 sequence: CSARDTSGGSETQYF. The CDR3 nucleotides read TGCAGTGCTAGAGATACTAGCGGGGGTAGTGAGACCCAGTACTTC.